These T cell receptor beta chains were read from a single sample in a study of shared clonotypes between healthy human individuals. Profiled with immunoSEQ multiplex PCR; TCRdb holds only in-frame clones, not every one. Of over a million clones in the sample, approximately 97% were seen once. The sequencing sample was made of naive CD4+ T cells sorted from blood. Receptor source: a man aged 30-40 years in good health. The CDR3 runs from the conserved cysteine through the conserved F or W. Each record gives: V gene, CDR3 length, clone size, D gene, J gene, CDR3 protein, CDR3 DNA. The D gene is left open where the match is weak. Rows give clone size only sometimes, using once, few, many, or a class for an expanded clone.

>TRBV6-6|16|.|TRBD1|TRBJ1-1
CASSPGQARRHTEAFF
TGTGCCAGCAGTCCAGGACAGGCGCGACGTCACACTGAAGCTTTCTTT
>TRBV2|16|.|TRBD2|TRBJ2-1
CASTNDTSGSYNEQFF
TGTGCCAGCACCAATGATACTAGCGGGAGTTACAATGAGCAGTTCTTC
>TRBV5-5|15|.|TRBD2|TRBJ2-7
CASSRAGTGGYEQYF
TGTGCCAGCAGCAGGGCCGGGACGGGGGGTTACGAGCAGTACTTC
>TRBV6-5|13|.|TRBD2|TRBJ2-5
CASSPWGGETQYF
TGTGCCAGCAGCCCCTGGGGGGGAGAGACCCAGTACTTC
>TRBV28|15|.|.|TRBJ1-5
CASSPRHRLNQPQHF
TGTGCCAGCAGTCCCCGCCACAGGTTAAATCAGCCCCAGCATTTT
>TRBV4-3|16|.|TRBD2|TRBJ2-1
CASSPGVSGRGGEQFF
TGCGCCAGCAGCCCCGGGGTTAGCGGGAGAGGTGGTGAGCAGTTCTTC
>TRBV7-9|16|.|.|TRBJ2-5
CASSFVGPEDVETQYF
TGTGCCAGCAGCTTTGTAGGCCCAGAGGATGTAGAGACCCAGTACTTC
>TRBV5-1|14|.|.|TRBJ2-1
CASSLGGAFNEQFF
TGCGCCAGCAGCTTAGGGGGGGCATTCAATGAGCAGTTCTTC
>TRBV29-1|12|.|.|TRBJ1-1
CSVDRVPTEAFF
TGCAGCGTTGACAGGGTCCCGACTGAAGCTTTCTTT
>TRBV11-2|15|.|TRBD2|TRBJ2-7
CASSPPKRELYEQYF
TGTGCCAGCAGCCCCCCCAAGCGGGAGCTCTACGAGCAGTACTTC
>TRBV2|14|.|.|TRBJ2-2
CASTLRTITGELFF
TGTGCCAGCACCCTCAGGACTATCACCGGGGAGCTGTTTTTT
>TRBV18|13|.|.|TRBJ2-5
CASSPRQEETQYF
TGTGCCAGCTCACCTAGACAGGAAGAGACCCAGTACTTC
>TRBV18|15|.|.|TRBJ1-3
CASSPRTDSGNTIYF
TGTGCCAGCTCACCAAGGACAGACTCTGGAAACACCATATATTTT
>TRBV13|14|.|TRBD1|TRBJ2-7
CASSLTGGLNEQYF
TGTGCCAGCAGCTTAACAGGGGGCCTCAACGAGCAGTACTTC
>TRBV20-1|11|.|.|TRBJ2-1
CSALHRTEQFF
TGCAGTGCTTTACACCGGACAGAGCAGTTCTTC
>TRBV7-2|18|.|.|TRBJ2-6
CASSLIPGGRSGANVLTF
TGTGCCAGCAGCTTAATCCCCGGGGGCCGCTCTGGGGCCAACGTCCTGACTTTC
>TRBV7-2|14|once|TRBD2|TRBJ2-1
CASSLAWRPGGQFF
TGTGCCAGCAGCTTAGCGTGGCGCCCGGGGGGGCAGTTCTTC
>TRBV5-4|14|.|.|TRBJ1-1
CASRAELTKDEAFF
TGTGCCAGCAGAGCAGAGTTGACTAAAGATGAAGCTTTCTTT
>TRBV6-6|13|.|.|TRBJ2-2
CASSQTDTGELFF
TGTGCCAGCAGTCAGACAGACACCGGGGAGCTGTTTTTT
>TRBV6-6|13|.|.|TRBJ1-5
CASHSRENQPQHF
TGTGCCAGCCACAGCAGGGAAAATCAGCCCCAGCATTTT
>TRBV10-1|14|once|TRBD1|TRBJ2-1
CASSPGTGGREQFF
TGCGCCAGCAGCCCCGGGACAGGGGGTCGGGAGCAGTTCTTC
>TRBV4-1|13|.|TRBD2|TRBJ2-1
CASSHPTSGVPFF
TGCGCCAGCAGCCATCCAACTAGCGGCGTCCCGTTCTTC
>TRBV5-1|16|once|TRBD1|TRBJ1-4
CASSLLGQGANEKLFF
TGCGCCAGCAGCCTGCTCGGACAGGGGGCAAATGAAAAACTGTTTTTT
>TRBV11-3|12|.|.|TRBJ2-2
CASSRVEEELFF
TGTGCCAGCAGCAGGGTAGAGGAGGAGCTGTTTTTT